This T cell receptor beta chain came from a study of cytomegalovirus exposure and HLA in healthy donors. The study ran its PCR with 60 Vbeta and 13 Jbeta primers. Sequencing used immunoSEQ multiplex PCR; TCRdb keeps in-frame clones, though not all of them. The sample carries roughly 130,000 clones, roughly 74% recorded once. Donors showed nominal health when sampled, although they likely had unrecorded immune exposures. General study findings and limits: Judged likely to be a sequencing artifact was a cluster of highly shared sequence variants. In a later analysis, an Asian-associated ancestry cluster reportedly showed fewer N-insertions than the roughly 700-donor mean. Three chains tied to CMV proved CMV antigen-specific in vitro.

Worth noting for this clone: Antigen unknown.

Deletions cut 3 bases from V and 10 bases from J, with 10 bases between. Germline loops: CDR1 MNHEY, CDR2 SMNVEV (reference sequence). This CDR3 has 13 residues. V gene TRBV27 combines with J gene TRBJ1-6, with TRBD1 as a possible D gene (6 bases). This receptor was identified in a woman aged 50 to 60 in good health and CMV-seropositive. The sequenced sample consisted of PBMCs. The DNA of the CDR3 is TGTGCCAGCAGTTTCTACAGGGCATCACCCCTCCACTTT. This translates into CASSFYRASPLHF.